The T cell receptor (beta chain) described here comes from a study of cytomegalovirus exposure and HLA in healthy donors. Turning to the study itself: Among 150 million to 200 million T cells, an earlier analysis found 90 million to 130 million unique TCR beta sequences.

Germline V gives CDR1 SGHDT, CDR2 YYEEEE. V was clipped by 3 bases and J by 3 bases, with 16 bases between them. The CDR3 runs to 16 residues. This clone was counted once. Its antigen is unidentified. The PCR ran on 60 Vbeta and 13 Jbeta primers. Data came from immunoSEQ multiplex PCR; TCRdb stores just in-frame clones and leaves some out. The table includes 100,000 to 150,000 clones, approximately 80% detected once. Findings and caveats of the study: Several V segments, TRBV6-2 and TRBV6-3 among them, could not be told apart and were dropped. A later analysis showed HLA-associated TCR beta chains outstripping equally common others in clonal expansion.

The source of this sequence is a woman aged 18-30 years in good health and CMV-seropositive. The chain links TRBV5-6 to TRBJ1-5; D is possibly TRBD1 (6 bases). Source material: PBMCs. CDR3 DNA sequence: TGTGCCAGCAGCTGGGGGGGGCAGGGGCTCAATCAGCCCCAGCATTTT. It translates to CASSWGGQGLNQPQHF. The full variable domain, its missing parts supplied by reference TRBV5-6 and TRBJ1-5, is DAGVTQSPTHLIKTRGQQVTLRCSPKSGHDTVSWYQQALGQGPQFIFQYYEEEERQRGNFPDRFSGHQFPNYSSELNVNALLLGDSALYLCASSWGGQGLNQPQHFGDGTRLSIL.